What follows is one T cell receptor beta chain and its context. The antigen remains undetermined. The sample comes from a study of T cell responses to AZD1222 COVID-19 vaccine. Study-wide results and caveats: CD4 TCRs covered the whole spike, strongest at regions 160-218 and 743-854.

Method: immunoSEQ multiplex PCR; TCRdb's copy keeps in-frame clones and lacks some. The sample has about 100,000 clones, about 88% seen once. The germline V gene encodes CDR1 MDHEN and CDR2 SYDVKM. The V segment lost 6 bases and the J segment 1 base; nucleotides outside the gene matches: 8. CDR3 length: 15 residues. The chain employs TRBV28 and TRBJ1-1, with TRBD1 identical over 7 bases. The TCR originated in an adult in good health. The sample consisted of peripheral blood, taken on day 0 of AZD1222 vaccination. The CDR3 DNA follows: TGTGCCAGCAGGAGCCCAGGGGGTGGGAACACTGAAGCTTTCTTT. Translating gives CASRSPGGGNTEAFF. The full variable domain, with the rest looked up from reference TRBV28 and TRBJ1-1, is DVKVTQSSRYLVKRTGEKVFLECVQDMDHENMFWYRQDPGLGLRLIYFSYDVKMKEKGDIPEGYSVSREKKERFSLILESASTNQTSMYLCASRSPGGGNTEAFFGQGTRLTVV.